This T cell receptor (beta chain) was identified in a study of blood T cell repertoires in COVID-19. The overall study: Sample material is recorded as cDNA or gDNA derived from T cells, B-cell-depleted T cells, or PBMCs.

In the original analysis: Researchers report that nucleated cell counts were estimated from reference gene primer amplification. The protocol was immunoSEQ multiplex PCR, while the TCRdb copy is restricted to in-frame clones and leaves out a portion. V and J calls and clone size come straight from that table; D and trimming were deduced from the DNA. The table lists fewer than 300,000 clones, over 75% of them singletons. This TCR derives from a man in his fifties with active or convalescent COVID-19. Sequenced material: peripheral blood.

The CDR3 nucleotides read TGTGCCAGCAGCGCTTCGACAGGGACGTCTTCCGAGCAGTACTTC. Protein product: CASSASTGTSSEQYF. The chain recombines TRBV9 with TRBJ2-7, with 7 bases that match TRBD1. After removal of 3 bases from V and 6 bases from J, the junction contained 12 bases not matched to a gene. The CDR3 consists of 15 residues. Germline lookup yields CDR1 SGDLS and CDR2 YYNGEE.